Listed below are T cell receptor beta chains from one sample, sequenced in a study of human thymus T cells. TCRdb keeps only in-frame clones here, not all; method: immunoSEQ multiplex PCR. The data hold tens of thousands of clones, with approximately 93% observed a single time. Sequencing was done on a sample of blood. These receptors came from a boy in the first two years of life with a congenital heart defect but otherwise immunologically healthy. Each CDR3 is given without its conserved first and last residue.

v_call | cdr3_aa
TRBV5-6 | ASSLAKGKTEAF
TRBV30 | AWSVMGGATQETQY
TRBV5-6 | ASSLPGTQLYEQY
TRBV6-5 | ASSPVAGSYEQY
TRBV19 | ASRQGRDRTDTQY
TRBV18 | ASSPSGVGGADTQY
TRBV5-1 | ASSLLAGSTDTQY
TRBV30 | AWRSFQGFGNTIY
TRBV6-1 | AISKGGPETQY
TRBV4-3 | ASSQGLAGGQDEQY
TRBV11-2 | ASSFLSGGAYNEQF
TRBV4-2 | ASSQFRLAGGPSTDTQY
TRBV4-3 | ASSQVSPSGGAWNEQF
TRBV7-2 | ASSPGQGAKETQY
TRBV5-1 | ASSLASGGYNEQF
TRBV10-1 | ASSEDRGYEQF
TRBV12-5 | ASGLGAF
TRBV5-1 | ASSLEGLGGYT
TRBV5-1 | ASSLVPNTEAF
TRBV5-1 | ASSSQGQVNYGYT
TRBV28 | ASSLPSGQVLSYEQY
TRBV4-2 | ASSQGGGGDTQY
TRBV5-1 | ASSLTSGGTDTQY
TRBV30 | AWTLDRTNGYT
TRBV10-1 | ASSPRDNTEAF
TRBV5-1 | ASSPRGGRNTGELF
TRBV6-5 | ASSYSQGTYEQY
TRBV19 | ASIRSGTDTQY
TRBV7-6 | ASSLVWLAGAVGEQF
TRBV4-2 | ASSLDRGRTPLH
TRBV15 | ATSRDTGSREQY
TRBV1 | TSGLYEQY
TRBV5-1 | ASSPNPRQGKGYT
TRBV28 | ASSGKGVSGNTIY
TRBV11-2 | ASSSGGGNQPQH
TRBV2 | ASRMGQGHNYGYT
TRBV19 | ASSRGTSYSGNTIY
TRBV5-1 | ASSRHREDWRPYEQY
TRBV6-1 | ASSSAGTLNQPQH
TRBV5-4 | ASSLRTGGNEKLF
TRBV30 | AWSVFGRSTDTQY
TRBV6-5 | ASTRQGNSPLH
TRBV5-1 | ASSPGTAKNIQY
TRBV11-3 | ASSLGARDTEAF
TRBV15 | ATSRPPGQGLTGNTIY
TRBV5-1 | ASSLAGQGSLY
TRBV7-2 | ASSLARRGETQY
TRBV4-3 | ASSQARHRTSTNEKLF
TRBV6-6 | ASSSGIGGEKLF